This record concerns one T cell receptor (beta chain) sequence. Its cognate antigen is unknown. The sample belongs to a study of cytomegalovirus exposure and HLA in healthy donors. This donor's record omits CMV serostatus. PCR used 60 Vbeta primers and 13 Jbeta primers. Per the authors' pipeline: About 10 million shared chains were among the 80 million or so unique TCR beta chains that a later analysis counted. Produced via immunoSEQ multiplex PCR; TCRdb's table is partial and in-frame only. That table supplies the V and J calls and clone size; D and trimming were determined from the DNA. There are around 90,000 clones in the sample; roughly 67% occur only once, and over 2% lies in the top ten. The study, taken as a whole, reports: Sequencing depth across donors, presence/absence analyses assumed, was roughly uniform.

V dropped 8 bases and J dropped 5; count of bases not matched to a gene: 8. CDR1 is MNHNS, CDR2 SASEGT, per germline. The CDR3 extends over 14 amino acids. The rearrangement links TRBV6-1 to TRBJ1-5; 8 bases map to TRBD1. What was sequenced was PBMCs. The sequence was obtained from a human donor in good health. CDR3 DNA: TGTGCCAGCCGGACCCCAGGGGGCGATCAGCCCCAGCATTTT. Translating it yields CASRTPGGDQPQHF.